The rows below give T cell receptor beta chains drawn from one sample of a study of blood T cell repertoires in COVID-19. The assay was immunoSEQ multiplex PCR, and TCRdb's table has in-frame clones only and misses some. The sample consists of 60,000 to 90,000 clones, about 85% of them appearing once. Sequenced: peripheral blood. These receptor sequences come from a man aged 55 to 70 with COVID-19, enrolled during active disease. Both conserved end residues are part of each CDR3. A D gene is named only where the DNA matches it firmly. A clone size is listed for some rows: how often the clone was seen (once, few, many), or a class if it is expanded.

d_call: -; v_call: TRBV3-1/TRBV3-2; j_call: TRBJ2-2; clone_size: once; cdr3_nt: TGTGCCAGCAGCCAAGTAGGCAGGGGGGCGAACACCGGGGAGCTGTTTTTT; cdr3_aa: CASSQVGRGANTGELFF
d_call: -; v_call: TRBV12-3/TRBV12-4; j_call: TRBJ1-1; clone_size: -; cdr3_nt: TGTGCCAGCCAAATAGGGGGGGACACTGAAGCTTTCTTT; cdr3_aa: CASQIGGDTEAFF
d_call: TRBD2; v_call: TRBV7-3; j_call: TRBJ2-1; clone_size: -; cdr3_nt: TGTGCCAGCAGCTTACCGGGGGGGTCCTACAATGAGCAGTTCTTC; cdr3_aa: CASSLPGGSYNEQFF
d_call: -; v_call: TRBV10-1; j_call: TRBJ2-2; clone_size: -; cdr3_nt: TGCGCCAGCAGTGATTTCCAGGGTGGCGGGGAGCTGTTTTTT; cdr3_aa: CASSDFQGGGELFF
d_call: TRBD1; v_call: TRBV4-1; j_call: TRBJ1-4; clone_size: -; cdr3_nt: TGCGCCAGCAGCCAAGGAGGGACAGCCTTGCCTAATGAAAAACTGTTTTTT; cdr3_aa: CASSQGGTALPNEKLFF
d_call: -; v_call: TRBV21-1; j_call: TRBJ1-1; clone_size: -; cdr3_nt: TGTGCCAGCAGCAGACCCACGGGGGATTGCACTGAAGCTTTCTTT; cdr3_aa: CASSRPTGDCTEAFF
d_call: TRBD1; v_call: TRBV9; j_call: TRBJ1-2; clone_size: -; cdr3_nt: TGTGCCAGCAGCGCCAGGGGGGACAGGGGAGGCTATGGCTACACCTTC; cdr3_aa: CASSARGDRGGYGYTF
d_call: -; v_call: TRBV5-6; j_call: TRBJ1-4; clone_size: -; cdr3_nt: TGTGCCAGCACCAGGACAGATGAGGAAAAACTGTTTTTT; cdr3_aa: CASTRTDEEKLFF
d_call: TRBD1; v_call: TRBV7-6; j_call: TRBJ2-7; clone_size: once; cdr3_nt: TGTGCCAGCAGTCCACCTGAACGCGGGACAGGGGTCTCCTACGAGCAGTACTTC; cdr3_aa: CASSPPERGTGVSYEQYF
d_call: TRBD2; v_call: TRBV9; j_call: TRBJ2-7; clone_size: few; cdr3_nt: TGTGCCAGCAGCCAAGGCGGACTAGCGGGAATCTACGAGCAGTACTTC; cdr3_aa: CASSQGGLAGIYEQYF
d_call: TRBD1; v_call: TRBV5-1; j_call: TRBJ2-7; clone_size: -; cdr3_nt: TGCGCCAGCAGCTCAACTACAGGGGGCGTTACCTACGAGCAGTACTTC; cdr3_aa: CASSSTTGGVTYEQYF
d_call: -; v_call: TRBV30; j_call: TRBJ1-1; clone_size: -; cdr3_nt: TGTGCCTGGAATTTAGTCGCTGAAGCTTTCTTT; cdr3_aa: CAWNLVAEAFF
d_call: TRBD1; v_call: TRBV10-1; j_call: TRBJ1-5; clone_size: -; cdr3_nt: TGCGCCAGCAGACAATCAGGGGGCATGGGCAATCAGCCCCAGCATTTT; cdr3_aa: CASRQSGGMGNQPQHF
d_call: -; v_call: TRBV6-1; j_call: TRBJ2-3; clone_size: -; cdr3_nt: TGTGCCAGCAGTGAATCTCTGAGGGTAGAGTTTGATACGCAGTATTTT; cdr3_aa: CASSESLRVEFDTQYF
d_call: -; v_call: TRBV9; j_call: TRBJ1-2; clone_size: few; cdr3_nt: TGTGCCAGCAGCGAGCGAACCCGGGACATTAACTATGGCTACACCTTC; cdr3_aa: CASSERTRDINYGYTF
d_call: -; v_call: TRBV19; j_call: TRBJ1-3; clone_size: -; cdr3_nt: TGTGCCAGTAGCTCCCTTGGGCTTAACTCTGGAAACACCATATATTTT; cdr3_aa: CASSSLGLNSGNTIYF
d_call: -; v_call: TRBV10-3; j_call: TRBJ2-1; clone_size: -; cdr3_nt: TGTGCCATCAGTGGAAAAGACTTCAGCTCCTACAATGAGCAGTTCTTC; cdr3_aa: CAISGKDFSSYNEQFF
d_call: TRBD2; v_call: TRBV6-5; j_call: TRBJ2-7; clone_size: once; cdr3_nt: TGTGCCAGCATAGTAGCGGGGGGTGGTAGCGAGCAGTACTTC; cdr3_aa: CASIVAGGGSEQYF
d_call: -; v_call: TRBV7-3; j_call: TRBJ1-2; clone_size: -; cdr3_nt: TGTGCCAGCAGATCCACAGGGAGTGGCTACACCTTC; cdr3_aa: CASRSTGSGYTF
d_call: TRBD2; v_call: TRBV5-6; j_call: TRBJ2-1; clone_size: -; cdr3_nt: TGTGCCAGCAGCTTTTGGACTAGCGGGAGTTATGAGCAGTTCTTC; cdr3_aa: CASSFWTSGSYEQFF
d_call: TRBD1; v_call: TRBV15; j_call: TRBJ2-7; clone_size: -; cdr3_nt: TGTGCCACCAGCAGAGACGCCGACAGGGGGTACGAGCAGTACTTC; cdr3_aa: CATSRDADRGYEQYF
d_call: TRBD2; v_call: TRBV7-9; j_call: TRBJ2-3; clone_size: few; cdr3_nt: TGTGCCAGCAGCTCGACTAGCGAATACACAGATACGCAGTATTTT; cdr3_aa: CASSSTSEYTDTQYF
d_call: TRBD1; v_call: TRBV5-1; j_call: TRBJ1-6; clone_size: -; cdr3_nt: TGCGCCAGCAGCTTCACAGGGGGAGGCAATTCACCCCTCCACTTT; cdr3_aa: CASSFTGGGNSPLHF
d_call: -; v_call: TRBV7-9; j_call: TRBJ1-2; clone_size: -; cdr3_nt: TGTGCCAGCAGTCACAGGGATTCCGGGGCGCGGGGCTACACCTTC; cdr3_aa: CASSHRDSGARGYTF
d_call: -; v_call: TRBV5-1; j_call: TRBJ2-1; clone_size: -; cdr3_nt: TGCGCCAGCAGCTTGGCTGTTGGCGGCGCCTACAATGAGCAGTTCTTC; cdr3_aa: CASSLAVGGAYNEQFF
d_call: TRBD1; v_call: TRBV6-5; j_call: TRBJ1-5; clone_size: -; cdr3_nt: TGTGCCAGCAGTATGGACAGGGTCAATCAGCCCCAGCATTTT; cdr3_aa: CASSMDRVNQPQHF
d_call: TRBD2; v_call: TRBV29-1; j_call: TRBJ2-1; clone_size: -; cdr3_nt: TGCAGCGCCTCCGGGACTAGGCGGAACAATGAGCAGTTCTTC; cdr3_aa: CSASGTRRNNEQFF
d_call: TRBD2; v_call: TRBV12-3/TRBV12-4; j_call: TRBJ2-1; clone_size: -; cdr3_nt: TGTGCCAGCAGTTTTCGGGGGGTCAATGAGCAGTTCTTC; cdr3_aa: CASSFRGVNEQFF
d_call: -; v_call: TRBV24-1; j_call: TRBJ1-1; clone_size: -; cdr3_nt: TGTGCCACCAGTGAGGCGGGAGAAAACACTGAAGCTTTCTTT; cdr3_aa: CATSEAGENTEAFF
d_call: -; v_call: TRBV6-1; j_call: TRBJ1-5; clone_size: -; cdr3_nt: TGTGCCAGCAGTGAATTATCTCAGCCCCAGCATTTT; cdr3_aa: CASSELSQPQHF
d_call: TRBD2; v_call: TRBV30; j_call: TRBJ2-5; clone_size: -; cdr3_nt: TGTGCCTGGATAAGCGGGAGGGACCAAGAGACCCAGTACTTC; cdr3_aa: CAWISGRDQETQYF
d_call: -; v_call: TRBV18; j_call: TRBJ1-1; clone_size: -; cdr3_nt: TGTGCCAGCTCACCCCCCTGGACAGCCGTGAACACTGAAGCTTTCTTT; cdr3_aa: CASSPPWTAVNTEAFF
d_call: -; v_call: TRBV5-1; j_call: TRBJ2-2; clone_size: -; cdr3_nt: TGCGCCAGCAGCCCAGGCCAAGGGGTTGGGGTCGCCGGGGAGCTGTTTTTT; cdr3_aa: CASSPGQGVGVAGELFF
d_call: TRBD1; v_call: TRBV6-1; j_call: TRBJ2-4; clone_size: -; cdr3_nt: TGTGCCAGCAGTGAACTTTCCCGGGACAGGGGAACGATAGCCAAAAACATTCAGTACTTC; cdr3_aa: CASSELSRDRGTIAKNIQYF
d_call: TRBD1; v_call: TRBV25-1; j_call: TRBJ2-1; clone_size: -; cdr3_nt: TGTGCCAGCAGTGTGATCGGCACAGGGGGCAGGAATGAGCAGTTCTTC; cdr3_aa: CASSVIGTGGRNEQFF
d_call: -; v_call: TRBV25-1; j_call: TRBJ2-1; clone_size: -; cdr3_nt: TGTGCCAGCAGTGAGGCGGGGCGCAATGAGCAGTTCTTC; cdr3_aa: CASSEAGRNEQFF
d_call: TRBD1; v_call: TRBV4-1; j_call: TRBJ1-3; clone_size: -; cdr3_nt: TGCGCCAGCAGCCGCACCACAGGGGCTGGAAACACCATATATTTT; cdr3_aa: CASSRTTGAGNTIYF
d_call: TRBD2; v_call: TRBV7-6; j_call: TRBJ2-1; clone_size: -; cdr3_nt: TGTGCCAGCAGCTCGGGACTAGCGGGAGGGTCGGGGAATGAGCAGTTCTTC; cdr3_aa: CASSSGLAGGSGNEQFF
d_call: TRBD1; v_call: TRBV28; j_call: TRBJ2-7; clone_size: -; cdr3_nt: TGTGCCAGCACGCCGGGACAGGGTAAATCACGGAACTTC; cdr3_aa: CASTPGQGKSRNF
d_call: TRBD1; v_call: TRBV2; j_call: TRBJ1-4; clone_size: -; cdr3_nt: TGTGCTACAAAAGACAGGGTAGGGCTAGAAAAACTGTTTTTT; cdr3_aa: CATKDRVGLEKLFF
d_call: -; v_call: TRBV5-1; j_call: TRBJ2-3; clone_size: -; cdr3_nt: TGCGCCAGCAGCTCCGGACAGTCTACTAGCACAGATACGCAGTATTTT; cdr3_aa: CASSSGQSTSTDTQYF
d_call: -; v_call: TRBV9; j_call: TRBJ2-3; clone_size: -; cdr3_nt: TGTGCCAGCAGCGTAGTGGCGGGGTCGGGGACAGATACGCAGTATTTT; cdr3_aa: CASSVVAGSGTDTQYF
d_call: -; v_call: TRBV6-1; j_call: TRBJ1-2; clone_size: -; cdr3_nt: TGTGCCAGCAGTGAAGGTTTTTTGCGGGGAGGGCGATATGGCTACACCTTC; cdr3_aa: CASSEGFLRGGRYGYTF
d_call: TRBD2; v_call: TRBV7-2; j_call: TRBJ2-1; clone_size: -; cdr3_nt: TGTGCCAGCAGCTTACAAGCGGGATCAAACAATGAGCAGTTCTTC; cdr3_aa: CASSLQAGSNNEQFF
d_call: -; v_call: TRBV7-3; j_call: TRBJ2-7; clone_size: -; cdr3_nt: TGTGCCAGCAGCTTAAGGCGGTTTCGGGGGACGGTCGGCGACGAGCAGTACTTC; cdr3_aa: CASSLRRFRGTVGDEQYF
d_call: TRBD2; v_call: TRBV6-5; j_call: TRBJ2-2; clone_size: -; cdr3_nt: TGTGCCACCAGCGCGGGACTAGCGCCCACCGGGGAGCTGTTTTTT; cdr3_aa: CATSAGLAPTGELFF
d_call: -; v_call: TRBV19; j_call: TRBJ2-2; clone_size: once; cdr3_nt: TGTGCCAGTAGCCGTCCAGGGTACACCGGGGAGCTGTTTTTT; cdr3_aa: CASSRPGYTGELFF
d_call: -; v_call: TRBV2; j_call: TRBJ1-5; clone_size: -; cdr3_nt: TGTGCCAGCAGTGAGTCAGGGGGCAATCAGCCCCAGCATTTT; cdr3_aa: CASSESGGNQPQHF
d_call: TRBD2; v_call: TRBV7-6; j_call: TRBJ2-7; clone_size: -; cdr3_nt: TGTGCCAGCAGCTTATTGCCCACGGGACTAGCGAGCGAGCAGTACTTC; cdr3_aa: CASSLLPTGLASEQYF
d_call: TRBD1; v_call: TRBV9; j_call: TRBJ1-3; clone_size: -; cdr3_nt: TGTGCCAGCAGCGGACGACAGGGTGTAAACACCATATATTTT; cdr3_aa: CASSGRQGVNTIYF